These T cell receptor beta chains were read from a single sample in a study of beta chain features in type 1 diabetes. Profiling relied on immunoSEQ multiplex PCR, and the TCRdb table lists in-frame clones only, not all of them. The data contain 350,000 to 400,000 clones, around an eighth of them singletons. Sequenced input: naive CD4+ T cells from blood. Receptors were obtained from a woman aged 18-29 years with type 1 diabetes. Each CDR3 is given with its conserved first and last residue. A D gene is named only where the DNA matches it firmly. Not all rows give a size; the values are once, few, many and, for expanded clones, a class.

CDR3 DNA: TGTGCCAGCAGTGGCCTAGCGAACACCGGGGAGCTGTTTTTT
CDR3 protein: CASSGLANTGELFF
V gene: TRBV25-1
D gene: .
clone size: .
J gene: TRBJ2-2

CDR3 DNA: TGTGCCAGCAGTCTGCGACAGGGGGCGTACACCGGGGAGCTGTTTTTT
CDR3 protein: CASSLRQGAYTGELFF
V gene: TRBV28
D gene: TRBD1
clone size: .
J gene: TRBJ2-2

CDR3 DNA: TGTGCCAGCAGCTTAGGCGGCTCTGGAAACACCATATATTTT
CDR3 protein: CASSLGGSGNTIYF
V gene: TRBV7-2
D gene: .
clone size: .
J gene: TRBJ1-3

CDR3 DNA: TGTGCCAGCAGCGGAGGCGGGGCTGGAAACACCATATATTTT
CDR3 protein: CASSGGGAGNTIYF
V gene: TRBV7-2
D gene: .
clone size: few
J gene: TRBJ1-3

CDR3 DNA: TGTGCCAGTGCAAGCGGGCGCTCGGGTGGCGAGCAGTACTTC
CDR3 protein: CASASGRSGGEQYF
V gene: TRBV19
D gene: .
clone size: .
J gene: TRBJ2-7

CDR3 DNA: TGTGCCAGCAGCGTAGGGGCGACCCAGTACTTC
CDR3 protein: CASSVGATQYF
V gene: TRBV9
D gene: .
clone size: few
J gene: TRBJ2-5

CDR3 DNA: TGCGCCAGCAGCTTGGCTGACCCTTCTAGGAACACAGATACGCAGTATTTT
CDR3 protein: CASSLADPSRNTDTQYF
V gene: TRBV5-1
D gene: .
clone size: few
J gene: TRBJ2-3

CDR3 DNA: TGTGCCAGCAGCCTCGGACAGGGGGCGCGACAGCAGTACTTC
CDR3 protein: CASSLGQGARQQYF
V gene: TRBV13
D gene: TRBD1
clone size: few
J gene: TRBJ2-7

CDR3 DNA: TGTGCCAGCAGCTTTCTTCCGGGGTCCTACGAGCAGTACTTC
CDR3 protein: CASSFLPGSYEQYF
V gene: TRBV5-4
D gene: .
clone size: .
J gene: TRBJ2-7

CDR3 DNA: TGTGCCAGCAGCCTTGGTGGGCAGGGAGGGGCTGGCTACACCTTC
CDR3 protein: CASSLGGQGGAGYTF
V gene: TRBV7-2
D gene: .
clone size: .
J gene: TRBJ1-2

CDR3 DNA: TGCGCCAGCAGCTTGGGACAGGGCGGTGATTCACCCCTCCACTTT
CDR3 protein: CASSLGQGGDSPLHF
V gene: TRBV5-1
D gene: TRBD1
clone size: few
J gene: TRBJ1-6

CDR3 DNA: TGCGCCAGCAGCCAAGAACCTAGCGGGAGTACAGATACGCAGTATTTT
CDR3 protein: CASSQEPSGSTDTQYF
V gene: TRBV4-3
D gene: TRBD2
clone size: few
J gene: TRBJ2-3

CDR3 DNA: TGTGCCAGCAGCTTGGTACAGGGATTAACCTACGAGCAGTACTTC
CDR3 protein: CASSLVQGLTYEQYF
V gene: TRBV5-6
D gene: .
clone size: few
J gene: TRBJ2-7

CDR3 DNA: TGCGCCAGCAGCCAAGATCTCGGGAGGGACTCCTACGAGCAGTACTTC
CDR3 protein: CASSQDLGRDSYEQYF
V gene: TRBV4-3
D gene: TRBD2
clone size: .
J gene: TRBJ2-7

CDR3 DNA: TGCAGCGTCCAGGGTAAGGCCTACGAGCAGTACTTC
CDR3 protein: CSVQGKAYEQYF
V gene: TRBV29-1
D gene: .
clone size: .
J gene: TRBJ2-7

CDR3 DNA: TGTGCCAGCAGCCAACAGGGTTTATCGCCCCAGCATTTT
CDR3 protein: CASSQQGLSPQHF
V gene: TRBV6-5
D gene: .
clone size: few
J gene: TRBJ1-5

CDR3 DNA: TGTGCCAGCTCACAGGGACTGGACATCCAAGAGACCCAGTACTTC
CDR3 protein: CASSQGLDIQETQYF
V gene: TRBV18
D gene: .
clone size: few
J gene: TRBJ2-5

CDR3 DNA: TGTGCCATCACCCTAGACGGATCCTATGGCTACACCTTC
CDR3 protein: CAITLDGSYGYTF
V gene: TRBV10-3
D gene: .
clone size: few
J gene: TRBJ1-2

CDR3 DNA: TGTGCCAGCAGCCAAACTAGCGGGAGCTTTTGGTATGAGCAGTTCTTC
CDR3 protein: CASSQTSGSFWYEQFF
V gene: TRBV14
D gene: TRBD2
clone size: .
J gene: TRBJ2-1

CDR3 DNA: TGTGCCAGCAGCGACGGGACAGGGGGCTGGGAGACCCAGTACTTC
CDR3 protein: CASSDGTGGWETQYF
V gene: TRBV5-6
D gene: TRBD1
clone size: .
J gene: TRBJ2-5

CDR3 DNA: TGTGCCAGCAGCTTTGGTCACGGGGTTGCAGATACGCAGTATTTT
CDR3 protein: CASSFGHGVADTQYF
V gene: TRBV7-9
D gene: .
clone size: few
J gene: TRBJ2-3

CDR3 DNA: TGTGCCAGCAGTCTTAAGCCCTACGAGCAGTACTTC
CDR3 protein: CASSLKPYEQYF
V gene: TRBV28
D gene: .
clone size: .
J gene: TRBJ2-7

CDR3 DNA: TGTGCCAGCAGGGAGGGAAAGAGTGGCTACACCTTC
CDR3 protein: CASREGKSGYTF
V gene: TRBV25-1
D gene: .
clone size: .
J gene: TRBJ1-2

CDR3 DNA: TGTGCCAGCAGTGAAGTGACAGCCGGGGAGCTGTTTTTT
CDR3 protein: CASSEVTAGELFF
V gene: TRBV2
D gene: .
clone size: .
J gene: TRBJ2-2

CDR3 DNA: TGCGCCAGCAGCCAAGTTGTACTTGAGACCCAGTACTTC
CDR3 protein: CASSQVVLETQYF
V gene: TRBV4-1
D gene: .
clone size: few
J gene: TRBJ2-5

CDR3 DNA: TGCGCCAGCAGCCAGCTTCAGGGCTACTATGGCTACACCTTC
CDR3 protein: CASSQLQGYYGYTF
V gene: TRBV4-3
D gene: .
clone size: few
J gene: TRBJ1-2

CDR3 DNA: TGTGCCAGCAGCCCCGGCAGGGGGCAAGGCACAGATACGCAGTATTTT
CDR3 protein: CASSPGRGQGTDTQYF
V gene: TRBV7-8
D gene: TRBD1
clone size: few
J gene: TRBJ2-3

CDR3 DNA: TGTGCCACCAGCAGGGCCCGGGGGAGCAATCAGCCCCAGCATTTT
CDR3 protein: CATSRARGSNQPQHF
V gene: TRBV15
D gene: .
clone size: .
J gene: TRBJ1-5

CDR3 DNA: TGTGCCAGTAGTTCCAGAAGAGAGACCCAGTACTTC
CDR3 protein: CASSSRRETQYF
V gene: TRBV19
D gene: .
clone size: .
J gene: TRBJ2-5